The next 27 T cell receptor beta chains were all read from a single sample in a study of blood T cell repertoires in COVID-19. Sequencing used immunoSEQ multiplex PCR; TCRdb keeps in-frame clones, though not all of them. The sample carries 370,000 or so clones, roughly 77% recorded once. Material: peripheral blood. The origin of the receptors is a human donor with acute or convalescent COVID-19. The donor label of this sample is uncertain.

CDR3 nucleotides: TGTGCCAGCAGCTCGACAGAGGAAAACTACAATGAGCAGTTCTTC. Protein sequence: CASSSTEENYNEQFF. The chain is built from TRBV6-6 and TRBJ2-1, with TRBD1 as a possible D gene (5 bases). The CDR3 has 15 amino acids. The germline gives CDR1 MNHNY, CDR2 SVGAGI (reference sequence). The V and J ends lost 6 bases and 3 bases respectively, with 15 bases between them.

In its sample, this clone was seen many times. This sequence joins TRBV2 and TRBJ2-2, with a weak D call TRBD1 (6 bases). Germline V gives CDR1 SNHLY, CDR2 FYNNEI. V was clipped by 6 bases and J by 5 bases, with 16 bases between them. The CDR3 has 15 residues. Written as DNA, the CDR3 is TGTGCCAGCAGGACCATCCTAGGGGGAACCGGGGAGCTGTTTTTT. Translated: CASRTILGGTGELFF.

In this sample, this clone turned up a few times. This sequence joins TRBV4-1 and TRBJ2-3; 11 bases are a match to TRBD2. The V segment lost 3 bases and the J segment 1 base; nucleotides outside the gene matches: 6. CDR1 and CDR2 from the germline V gene are MGHRA and YSYEKL. The CDR3 extends over 17 amino acids. Here the CDR3 reads CASSQRQLAGGTDTQYF. In DNA form, the CDR3 reads TGCGCCAGCAGCCAGAGACAACTAGCGGGGGGCACAGATACGCAGTATTTT.

At least ten counts were recorded for this clone. V and J are TRBV4-2 and TRBJ2-5, with D perhaps TRBD2 (5 bases). V dropped 1 base and J dropped 5 bases, with 14 bases sitting between them. Germline loops: CDR1 LGHNA, CDR2 YNFKEQ. The CDR3 spans 15 residues. The CDR3 loop reads CASSQANGVGETQYF. The CDR3 nucleotides are TGTGCCAGCAGCCAAGCGAACGGGGTCGGGGAGACCCAGTACTTC.

This clone was detected only once. V usage is TRBV3-1 (or the pseudogene TRBV3-2) and J usage is TRBJ1-1; unclear D gene. CDR3 length: 15 residues. V lost 1 base, J lost 4 bases, and 13 bases lay in between. Germline V lookup: CDR1 LGHDT, CDR2 YNNKEL (reference sequence). The CDR3 here is CASSQVTNVRTEAFF. The CDR3 DNA is TGTGCCAGCAGCCAAGTCACAAATGTTCGCACTGAAGCTTTCTTT.

The chain recombines TRBV3-1 (or the pseudogene TRBV3-2) with TRBJ2-3; D is perhaps TRBD2 (5 bases). The CDR3 sequence is 14 residues long. Trimming pared 4 bases from V and 4 bases from J, leaving 12 bases between. Germline V CDR1 and CDR2: LGHDT, YNNKEL (reference sequence). The CDR3 sequence: CASSRKEGADTQYF. The CDR3 DNA sequence: TGTGCCAGCAGCCGAAAAGAGGGCGCAGATACGCAGTATTTT.

This clone occurred once. The chain combines TRBV11-2 with TRBJ2-2, with D perhaps TRBD1 (6 bases). Germline V gene lookup returns CDR1 SGHAT and CDR2 FQNNGV. The CDR3 is 17 residues long. The ends were cut back, 2 bases at V and 1 base at J, with 14 bases in the middle. CDR3: CASSLFLTGVNTGELFF. The CDR3 DNA follows: TGTGCCAGCAGCTTATTCTTGACAGGCGTGAACACCGGGGAGCTGTTTTTT.

The chain employs TRBV11-3 and TRBJ2-1, with TRBD2 matching 8 bases. V was clipped by 1 base and J by 7 bases; unmatched bases: 15. Germline lookup yields CDR1 SGHNT and CDR2 YENEEA. This CDR3 spans 18 amino acids. DNA for the CDR3: TGTGCCAGCAGCTTAGGGCGGGGGGCCGGTCCTAAAGGGAATGAGCAGTTCTTC. This translates into CASSLGRGAGPKGNEQFF.

The V gene is TRBV11-2, the J gene TRBJ2-7; TRBD2 matches at 11 bases. The CDR3 sequence is 15 residues long. V was pared by 5 bases and J by 1 base, with 4 bases of the junction left unmatched. The V gene's germline CDR1 is SGHAT and CDR2 FQNNGV. The CDR3 bases are TGTGCCAGCAGCCCTGGACTAGCGGGTTCCTACGAGCAGTACTTC. Translating it yields CASSPGLAGSYEQYF.

The chain is built from TRBV11-2 and TRBJ2-5, with 7 positions matching TRBD2. Trimming removed 5 bases from V and 3 bases from J; junction bases left unmatched: 15. Germline CDR1 and CDR2: SGHAT and FQNNGV. The CDR3 runs 17 residues. This CDR3 is CASSAEPGLIKKETQYF. The CDR3 DNA reads TGTGCCAGCAGCGCCGAACCGGGACTAATTAAAAAAGAGACCCAGTACTTC.

The chain couples TRBV13 to TRBJ2-7; D perhaps matches TRBD1 (5 bases). Germline loops: CDR1 PRHDT, CDR2 FYEKMQ (reference sequence). The CDR3 is 15 residues long. The V end lost 2 bases, the J end lost 1 base, and 12 bases lay between the germline ends. The CDR3 nucleotides read TGTGCCAGCAGCTTAAGGGGCCAGGCGTCCTACGAGCAGTACTTC. Its translation is CASSLRGQASYEQYF.

The chain uses TRBV30 and TRBJ1-4; 9 bases map to TRBD1. V lost 4 bases, J lost 8 bases, and 5 bases stayed unmatched. This CDR3 comprises 13 residues. Looked up from germline, CDR1 is GTSNPN and CDR2 is SVGIG (reference sequence). The chain's CDR3 is CAWNRGQWEKLFF. The CDR3 bases are TGTGCCTGGAACAGGGGGCAATGGGAAAAACTGTTTTTT.

The V and J genes are TRBV5-6 and TRBJ2-1, with a possible D match to TRBD2 (5 bases). The CDR3 is 14 amino acids. CDR1 is SGHDT and CDR2 is YYEEEE in the germline V gene. The V end lost 4 bases, the J end lost 4 bases, and 12 bases lay between the germline ends. CDR3 in DNA: TGTGCCAGCAGCCCCGAGGGTCTATACAATGAGCAGTTCTTC. Translated: CASSPEGLYNEQFF.

The rearrangement uses TRBV19 and TRBJ1-6; TRBD1 agrees at 8 bases. Germline V CDR1 and CDR2: LNHDA, SQIVND (reference sequence). The CDR3 runs to 15 residues. After removal of 5 bases from V and 7 bases from J, the junction contained 7 bases not matched to a gene. The chain's CDR3 is CASSLDRAANSPLHF. For the CDR3, the DNA is TGTGCCAGTAGTTTGGACAGGGCGGCGAATTCACCCCTCCACTTT.

The V and J genes are TRBV24-1 and TRBJ2-3; maybe TRBD1 (5 bases). CDR3 size: 14 residues. From germline, CDR1 is KGHDR and CDR2 SFDVKD. Trimming took off 5 bases at V and 1 base at J, with 9 bases between the two ends. The DNA for the CDR3 is TGTGCCACCAGTGGCTCAGGGCGCACAGATACGCAGTATTTT. Translating gives CATSGSGRTDTQYF.

V usage is TRBV27 and J usage is TRBJ2-7; the match to TRBD1 covers 8 bases. CDR3 size: 16 residues. V lost 4 bases to trimming and J lost 1 base; unmatched junction nucleotides: 9. Germline values: CDR1 MNHEY, CDR2 SMNVEV (reference sequence). In DNA, the CDR3 is TGTGCCAGCAGTTCCCGGACAGGGCCGCTATCCTACGAGCAGTACTTC. The encoded protein is CASSSRTGPLSYEQYF.

The chain joins TRBV6-6 to TRBJ1-6, with D uncertain. Germline-derived CDR1 and CDR2 are MNHNY and SVGAGI (reference sequence). The CDR3 sequence is 13 residues long. V was clipped by 3 bases and J by 6 bases, with 6 bases between them. CDR3 nucleotides: TGTGCCAGCAGTTATTCAGTTAATTCACCCCTCCACTTT. Protein sequence: CASSYSVNSPLHF.

This rearrangement joins TRBV3-1 (or the pseudogene TRBV3-2) to TRBJ1-6; a weak D match, TRBD1 (6 bases). Trimming cost V 2 bases and J 10 bases, with 15 bases left between them. CDR1 LGHDT and CDR2 YNNKEL come from the germline V gene (reference sequence). The CDR3 runs 15 residues. The CDR3: CASSQLQGLRSPLHF. The CDR3 bases are TGTGCCAGCAGCCAATTACAGGGATTAAGGTCACCCCTCCACTTT.

The J gene is TRBJ1-1, the V gene TRBV29-1; D gene uncertain. The V gene lost 4 bases and the J gene lost 4 bases, with 13 bases spanning the gap. The CDR3 has 13 residues. Germline loops: CDR1 SQVTM, CDR2 ANQGSEA. CDR3 sequence reads: CSVVPRLGTEAFF. In DNA form, the CDR3 reads TGCAGCGTTGTCCCCAGGTTGGGCACTGAAGCTTTCTTT. Variable domain in full (rest from reference TRBV29-1 and TRBJ1-1): SAVISQKPSRDICQRGTSLTIQCQVDSQVTMMFWYRQQPGQSLTLIATANQGSEATYESGFVIDKFPISRPNLTFSTLTVSNMSPEDSSIYLCSVVPRLGTEAFFGQGTRLTVV.

A word on this clone: Sequence at one end of the junction differs from germline and may be a read error. The chain links TRBV6-5 to TRBJ2-2; unclear D gene. Germline values: CDR1 MNHEY, CDR2 SVGAGI. CDR3 length equals 10 residues. This CDR3 reads CASSYSMAVF. The CDR3 nucleotides are TGTGCCAGCAGTTACTCGATGGCCGTCTTT.

The chain couples TRBV28 to TRBJ1-2; perhaps TRBD1 as D (6 bases). Germline V gene lookup returns CDR1 MDHEN and CDR2 SYDVKM. The CDR3 has 12 amino acids. Trimming took 6 bases from V and 7 from J, leaving 12 bases between them. The chain's CDR3 is CASSSSGAGYTF. The CDR3 DNA is TGTGCCAGCAGCTCTTCAGGGGCTGGCTACACCTTC.

The genes are TRBV28 and TRBJ1-4; unclear D gene. Deletions cut 3 bases from V and 5 bases from J, with 10 bases between. The CDR3 has 14 residues. The germline V gene has CDR1 MDHEN and CDR2 SYDVKM. The CDR3 DNA reads TGTGCCAGCAGTTTGGAGGCAAGAAATGAAAAACTGTTTTTT. It is translated as CASSLEARNEKLFF.

This chain links TRBV4-2 with TRBJ2-7; 9 positions match TRBD1. The CDR3 sequence is 14 residues long. Trimming took 8 bases from V and 5 from J; bases not matched to a gene: 10. Germline V gene data show CDR1 as LGHNA and CDR2 as YNFKEQ. CDR3 sequence: CASDAGTGIHEQYF. The CDR3 DNA follows: TGTGCCAGCGATGCGGGGACAGGGATTCACGAGCAGTACTTC.

The V call is TRBV5-5, the J call TRBJ2-7; TRBD2 agrees at 8 bases. The CDR3 runs to 15 residues. Trimming cost V 2 bases and J 3 bases; bases outside gene matches: 7. CDR1 and CDR2 (germline): SGHKS, YYEKEE (reference sequence). DNA for the CDR3: TGTGCCAGCAGCTTTTCAATAGCGGGACGCTACGAGCAGTACTTC. Translated: CASSFSIAGRYEQYF.

This sequence joins TRBV18 and TRBJ1-6; no clear D. The V end was cut by 3 bases, the J end by 5 bases, with 8 bases between. CDR3 length: 14 amino acids. Germline V gene sequence: CDR1 KGHSH, CDR2 LQKENI. The CDR3 sequence: CASSPGSHNSPLHF. The CDR3 region has the DNA TGTGCCAGCTCACCCGGTTCTCATAATTCACCCCTCCACTTT.

This sequence joins TRBV9 and TRBJ2-3; TRBD1 might be the D (7 bases). The CDR3 has 15 residues. Germline V gene lookup returns CDR1 SGDLS and CDR2 YYNGEE. Trimming cost V 8 bases and J 3 bases, with 19 bases left between them. CDR3: CASSKGGQRTDTQYF. The CDR3 coding sequence is TGTGCCAGTTCCAAGGGGGGACAGAGGACAGATACGCAGTATTTT. The variable domain in full, with the rest retrieved from reference TRBV9 and TRBJ2-3, is DSGVTQTPKHLITATGQRVTLRCSPRSGDLSVYWYQQSLDQGLQFLIQYYNGEERAKGNILERFSAQQFPDLHSELNLSSLELGDSALYFCASSKGGQRTDTQYFGPGTRLTVL.

V is TRBV19 and J is TRBJ1-2, with 12 bases matching TRBD1. The CDR3 covers 15 residues. Germline V gives CDR1 LNHDA, CDR2 SQIVND (reference sequence). The junction had 7 bases not matched to a gene; V was cut back by 7 bases and J by 4 bases. CDR3 sequence reads: CASIPGQGAIYGYTF. CDR3 DNA sequence: TGTGCCAGTATTCCGGGACAGGGGGCCATCTATGGCTACACCTTC.